This is a list of T cell receptor beta chains from one sample in a study of cytomegalovirus exposure and HLA in healthy donors. Profiling relied on immunoSEQ multiplex PCR, and the TCRdb table lists in-frame clones only, not all of them. The sample consists of about 130,000 clones, 80% of them appearing once. The sequenced sample was PBMCs. The receptors shown here come from a female donor in good health and CMV-seronegative. CDR3s include the opening cysteine and the closing phenylalanine or tryptophan. D genes are given only for firm matches. Expanded clones get a size class; other rows say once, few or many, or leave the size out.

>NA|NA|TRBJ2-3|TRBV9
TGTGCCAGCAGCGTAGGAAGCGGCCCAGATACGCAGTATTTT
CASSVGSGPDTQYF
>NA|NA|TRBJ2-1|TRBV15
TGTGCCACCAGCAGAGATTCAGTAGCTGAGCAGTTCTTC
CATSRDSVAEQFF
>few|NA|TRBJ2-2|TRBV6-1
TGTGCCAGCAATCGGGGGTTTCCCGGGGAGCTGTTTTTT
CASNRGFPGELFF
>once|NA|TRBJ2-7|TRBV27
TGTGCCAGCAGTTCATTAGGGTCAGGGTACGAGCAGTACTTC
CASSSLGSGYEQYF
>few|NA|TRBJ2-1|TRBV19
TGTGCCAGTAGTCCCCGGGGGGCCTCCTACAATGAGCAGTTCTTC
CASSPRGASYNEQFF
>NA|NA|TRBJ2-4|TRBV6-4
TGTGCCAGCAGTATCCAGGTCATGAACATTCAGTACTTC
CASSIQVMNIQYF
>NA|TRBD1|TRBJ2-1|TRBV6-5
TGTGCCAGCAGATCGGACAGGGGCTCCTACAATGAGCAGTTCTTC
CASRSDRGSYNEQFF
>NA|NA|TRBJ1-2|TRBV28
TGTGCCAGCAGCCCCCCGTCGGCAGGGTATGCCTATGGCTACACCTTC
CASSPPSAGYAYGYTF
>NA|TRBD1|TRBJ1-4|TRBV15
TGTGCCACCAGCGGACCGGGACAGGGGAAAGAAAAACTGTTTTTT
CATSGPGQGKEKLFF
>NA|TRBD2|TRBJ2-7|TRBV5-1
TGCGCCAGCAGCTTGGGGGTGATGCGGGGGGTTCCCTACGAGCAGTACTTC
CASSLGVMRGVPYEQYF
>NA|TRBD1|TRBJ2-7|TRBV11-3
TGTGCCAGCAGCAGAGACAGGGGCTACGAGCAGTACTTC
CASSRDRGYEQYF
>NA|NA|TRBJ2-7|TRBV10-3
TGTGCCATCACCTCGGGTCCCTACGAGCAGTACTTC
CAITSGPYEQYF
>NA|NA|TRBJ2-5|TRBV7-2
TGTGCCAGCAGCTTAATGAGAGAGACCCAGTACTTC
CASSLMRETQYF
>NA|TRBD1|TRBJ2-4|TRBV6-5
TGTGCCAGCAGCCTGACGGACAGGGGGGACATTCAGTACTTC
CASSLTDRGDIQYF
>NA|NA|TRBJ1-1|TRBV6-1
TGTGCCAGCAGTCCAAGGGGAAACGCTGAAGCTTTCTTT
CASSPRGNAEAFF
>NA|TRBD1|TRBJ2-3|TRBV19
TGTGCCAGTAGTATGGGGACAGTTGGCACAGATACGCAGTATTTT
CASSMGTVGTDTQYF
>NA|NA|TRBJ2-1|TRBV28
TGTGCACTAGCTGCGGGCAATGAGCAGTTCTTC
CALAAGNEQFF
>NA|NA|TRBJ2-7|TRBV6-5
TGTGCCAGCAGTTACAGGTTAGGCGGGACGGACTACGAGCAGTACTTC
CASSYRLGGTDYEQYF
>NA|NA|TRBJ1-2|TRBV7-6
TGTGCCAGCAGCTTACGTGCCGTAAGGGGCTACTATGGCTACACCTTC
CASSLRAVRGYYGYTF
>NA|NA|TRBJ1-5|TRBV7-9
TGTTCCAGCAGCCAAATTGGCGGGGAAGGACAGCCCCAGCATTTT
CSSSQIGGEGQPQHF
>NA|TRBD1|TRBJ1-5|TRBV6-6
TGTGCCAGCAGTTACGCAGATCCAGGGGGACAGCCCCAGCATTTT
CASSYADPGGQPQHF
>NA|TRBD2|TRBJ2-5|TRBV7-7
TGTGCCAGCAGCCCCGGACTAGCGGGAGGGAAGGAGACCCAGTACTTC
CASSPGLAGGKETQYF
>NA|NA|TRBJ2-5|TRBV2
TGTGCCAGCAGTGGGTTTACTCAAGAGACCCAGTACTTC
CASSGFTQETQYF
>once|NA|TRBJ1-5|TRBV2
TGTGCCAGCAGTGATGAGGTTGGGAATCAGCCCCAGCATTTT
CASSDEVGNQPQHF
>few|NA|TRBJ1-2|TRBV5-1
TGCGCCAGCAGCCCAGGCCCTTTTCTCGGGGATTGGGGCTACACCTTC
CASSPGPFLGDWGYTF
>NA|NA|TRBJ1-4|TRBV14
TGTGCCAGCAGCCAGGGGGGAAAACTGTTTTTT
CASSQGGKLFF
>NA|NA|TRBJ2-7|TRBV2
TGTGCCAGCAGGAAGGGGGACCGAAGCTCCTACGAGCAGTACTTC
CASRKGDRSSYEQYF
>NA|NA|TRBJ1-4|TRBV11-2
TGTGCCAGCAGCTCCCCCAGGGGTGAAAAACTGTTTTTT
CASSSPRGEKLFF
>NA|TRBD2|TRBJ2-3|TRBV19
TGTGCCAGTAGCCCATTGGGCGGGGGAAGCACAGATACGCAGTATTTT
CASSPLGGGSTDTQYF
>NA|TRBD2|TRBJ2-4|TRBV13
TGTGCCAGCAGCCCTGGGACTAGCGGGGGGGGACCCAAAAACATTCAGTACTTC
CASSPGTSGGGPKNIQYF
>NA|NA|TRBJ2-1|TRBV7-2
TGTGCCAGCAGCAATCAGGGACGCGGGGACAATGAGCAGTTCTTC
CASSNQGRGDNEQFF
>once|NA|TRBJ2-1|TRBV18
TGTGCCAGCTCACCGCAGGCGGGAAATACCTACAATGAGCAGTTCTTC
CASSPQAGNTYNEQFF
>NA|TRBD1|TRBJ2-4|TRBV15
TGTGCCACCAGCAGAGTATACAGGGGGGACATTCAGTACTTC
CATSRVYRGDIQYF
>NA|NA|TRBJ2-1|TRBV14
TGTGCCAGCAGCCAAGATATTGGTTGGCTTTTCAATGAGCAGTTCTTC
CASSQDIGWLFNEQFF
>once|NA|TRBJ1-4|TRBV9
TGTGCCAGCAGCGTATCTATCGCAACTAATGAAAAACTGTTTTTT
CASSVSIATNEKLFF
>NA|NA|TRBJ1-4|TRBV6-4
TGTGCCAGCAGTGAGCAACCGGGACAACGTGAAAAACTGTTTTTT
CASSEQPGQREKLFF
>few|TRBD1|TRBJ1-2|TRBV4-1
TGCGCCAGCAGCCAAGATTTAGGGACAGGGGGCGCGGCCGGCTACACCTTC
CASSQDLGTGGAAGYTF
>few|NA|TRBJ1-2|TRBV4-1
TGCGCCAGCAGCCAAGGAGTCCGCCGAGCTAACTATGGCTACACCTTC
CASSQGVRRANYGYTF
>NA|NA|TRBJ2-3|TRBV19
TGTGCCAGTAGACGAACTAGCACTAGCACAGATACGCAGTATTTT
CASRRTSTSTDTQYF
>NA|NA|TRBJ1-2|TRBV27
TGTGCCAGCAAATACGGCGGAGCCCTTGAGTATGGCTACACCTTC
CASKYGGALEYGYTF
>NA|TRBD2|TRBJ2-3|TRBV27
TGTGCCAGCAGTTTCCTAGCGGGAGTGGGCACAGATACGCAGTATTTT
CASSFLAGVGTDTQYF
>NA|TRBD1|TRBJ1-5|TRBV2
TGTGCCAGCAGTGGCGTTCAGGGGGCTATGAGCAATCAGCCCCAGCATTTT
CASSGVQGAMSNQPQHF
>NA|NA|TRBJ2-1|TRBV9
TGTGCCAGCAGTACGACTAGTGGGGTCTCCGCGAGGGATGAGCAGTTCTTC
CASSTTSGVSARDEQFF
>NA|NA|TRBJ1-3|TRBV7-2
TGTGCCAGCAGCCCCAGGAGCGCGGGGGTTGGGGACACCATATATTTT
CASSPRSAGVGDTIYF
>NA|NA|TRBJ2-7|TRBV18
TGTGCCAGCTCACCACAGGGGGACGCCTACGAGCAGTACTTC
CASSPQGDAYEQYF
>once|NA|TRBJ1-1|TRBV19
TGTGCCAGTAGTATAGTTGAACAGTCTGAAGCTTTCTTT
CASSIVEQSEAFF
>NA|TRBD2|TRBJ2-7|TRBV7-9
TGTGCCAGCCGTCCGGGGACTAGCGTTTTCCAGTACTTC
CASRPGTSVFQYF
>NA|TRBD2|TRBJ2-1|TRBV19
TGTGCCAGCTCGCCGGGACTAGCGTCTAATGAGCAGTTCTTC
CASSPGLASNEQFF
>NA|NA|TRBJ2-5|TRBV2
TGTGCCAGCAGTGAAAGACAGCCACTATCTGTGCAGTACTTC
CASSERQPLSVQYF
>NA|NA|TRBJ2-7|TRBV28
TGTGCCAGCAGTTTTCAGTACGAGCAGTACTTC
CASSFQYEQYF
>NA|TRBD2|TRBJ2-5|TRBV9
TGTGCCAGCAGCGCGGGGGGGGGCGCCCGGAGGGAGACCCAGTACTTC
CASSAGGGARRETQYF
>NA|NA|TRBJ2-1|TRBV18
TGTGCCAGCTCACCAGGGTCCAGCGCCGACAATGAGCAGTTCTTC
CASSPGSSADNEQFF
>NA|TRBD2|TRBJ2-1|TRBV2
TGTGCCAGCAATCGGCTAGCGGGGGGCCTAAGGTTCTTC
CASNRLAGGLRFF
>NA|NA|TRBJ2-2|TRBV19
TGTGCCAGTAGTATTTCGGGGAACACCGGGGAGCTGTTTTTT
CASSISGNTGELFF
>NA|NA|TRBJ2-5|TRBV7-3
TGTGCCAGCAGCCCCGACAGACACCAAGAGACCCAGTACTTC
CASSPDRHQETQYF
>few|TRBD1|TRBJ1-2|TRBV5-1
TGCGCCAGCAGCTTGGATGGACAGGGGAACGGCTACACCTTC
CASSLDGQGNGYTF
>NA|NA|TRBJ2-7|TRBV27
TGTGCCAGCAGTTTATCGGGGGGTAGCTCCTACGAGCAGTACTTC
CASSLSGGSSYEQYF
>NA|NA|TRBJ2-7|TRBV30
TGTGCCTGGAAGTACGGAGCCTACGAGCAGTACTTC
CAWKYGAYEQYF
>NA|NA|TRBJ1-1|TRBV30
TGTGCCTGGAGACACATGAACACTGAAGCTTTCTTT
CAWRHMNTEAFF
>NA|NA|TRBJ1-3|TRBV5-1
TGCGCCAGCAGCACCGACTCCTCTGGAAACACCATATATTTT
CASSTDSSGNTIYF